These 15 T cell receptor beta chains originate from one sample sequenced in a study of cytomegalovirus exposure and HLA in healthy donors. The PCR contained 60 Vbeta and 13 Jbeta primers. Only in-frame clones appear in the TCRdb table, and some are missing; sequencing was by immunoSEQ multiplex PCR. Altogether around 190,000 clones are present, under 80% being singletons, with the ten largest covering about 4.4%. The sequenced material came from PBMCs. Receptors were obtained from a man younger than 45 in good health and CMV-seropositive.

This rearrangement joins TRBV9 to TRBJ2-2; unclear D gene. V lost 4 bases, J lost 4 bases, and 8 bases lay in between. CDR1 and CDR2 (germline): SGDLS, YYNGEE. The CDR3 length is 13 residues. CDR3 nucleotides: TGTGCCAGCAGCCCCCGACTCACCGGGGAGCTGTTTTTT. It codes for CASSPRLTGELFF.

This chain links TRBV7-3 with TRBJ2-7; D may be TRBD1 (6 bases). The CDR3 is 15 amino acids. V was clipped by 0 bases and J by 6 bases, with 15 bases between them. Germline CDR1 is SGHTA and CDR2 is FQGTGA. The CDR3 here is CASSLTINRDAEQYF. Written as DNA, the CDR3 is TGTGCCAGCAGCTTAACGATAAACAGGGACGCCGAGCAGTACTTC. Complete variable domain (other parts from reference TRBV7-3 and TRBJ2-7): GAGVSQTPSNKVTEKGKYVELRCDPISGHTALYWYRQSLGQGPEFLIYFQGTGAADDSGLPNDRFFAVRPEGSVSTLKIQRTERGDSAVYLCASSLTINRDAEQYFGPGTRLTVT.

Here the CDR3 reads CASSKVGATEQFF. In nucleotides, the CDR3 is TGTGCCAGCAGCAAAGTGGGGGCTACTGAGCAGTTCTTC. This sequence joins TRBV9 and TRBJ2-1; D possibly corresponds to TRBD1 (6 bases). The V and J ends lost 4 bases and 9 bases respectively, with 14 bases between them. Germline V gives CDR1 SGDLS, CDR2 YYNGEE. The CDR3 is 13 residues long.

This clone came up a few times. The rearrangement joins TRBV7-2 to TRBJ1-4; D may be TRBD1 (6 bases). The CDR3 spans 16 residues. CDR1 SGHTA and CDR2 FQGNSA come from the germline V gene. V was trimmed by 4 bases and J by 9 bases, leaving 21 bases between them. The DNA for the CDR3 is TGTGCCAGCAGCTCGCCAGGATACAGGGAAGGGAAAAAACTGTTTTTT. Encoded protein: CASSSPGYREGKKLFF. Variable domain in full (rest from reference TRBV7-2 and TRBJ1-4): GAGVSQSPSNKVTEKGKDVELRCDPISGHTALYWYRQSLGQGLEFLIYFQGNSAPDKSGLPSDRFSAERTGGSVSTLTIQRTQQEDSAVYLCASSSPGYREGKKLFFGSGTQLSVL.

Comments on this clone: At one end, the junction sequence differs from germline, possibly due to a read error. This chain links TRBV7-7 with TRBJ2-5, with D perhaps matching TRBD1 (6 bases). The CDR3 is 14 residues long. The germline gives CDR1 SSHAT, CDR2 FNYEAQ (reference sequence). CDR3 in amino acids: CASSLVGGTETQYF. DNA of the CDR3: TGTGCTAGCAGCTTAGTAGGGGGTACAGAGACCCAGTACTTC.

This sequence joins TRBV5-1 and TRBJ2-3; TRBD1 matches 8 bases. The CDR3 length is 15 residues. Germline V gene data show CDR1 as SGHRS and CDR2 as YFSETQ. J lost 2 bases, V lost 4 bases, and 6 bases had no gene match. CDR3 loop: CASSTGQGFTDTQYF. The CDR3 bases are TGCGCCAGCAGCACAGGACAGGGATTCACAGATACGCAGTATTTT.

The rearrangement joins TRBV7-8 to TRBJ2-6; 8 bases are a match to TRBD1. This CDR3 region has 18 residues. V dropped 7 bases and J dropped 0; count of bases not matched to a gene: 11. The germline V gene encodes CDR1 SGHVS and CDR2 FQNEAQ. CDR3 nucleotide sequence: TGTGCCAGCACCTCCTTAGGGACAGGAGTCTCTGGGGCCAACGTCCTGACTTTC. Translated, it gives CASTSLGTGVSGANVLTF.

This chain links TRBV4-3 with TRBJ2-2; D is unresolved. The V gene lost 3 bases and the J gene lost 0 bases, with 8 bases spanning the gap. Germline V gene sequence: CDR1 LGHNA, CDR2 YSLEER. There are 15 residues in the CDR3. This CDR3 is CASSHWLANTGELFF. CDR3 nucleotide sequence: TGCGCCAGCAGCCACTGGCTCGCGAACACCGGGGAGCTGTTTTTT.

For the CDR3, the DNA is TGCGCCAGCAGCTTGGGGGACATTGATACGCAGTATTTT. Amino acid sequence: CASSLGDIDTQYF. The V gene is TRBV5-1, the J gene TRBJ2-3, with D perhaps matching TRBD1 (6 bases). The CDR3 covers 13 residues. Looked up from germline, CDR1 is SGHRS and CDR2 is YFSETQ. Trimming removed 0 bases from V and 6 bases from J, with 8 bases in between.

V and J are TRBV27 and TRBJ2-5; 7 bases are a match to TRBD1. CDR1 is MNHEY and CDR2 is SMNVEV in the germline V gene (reference sequence). The CDR3 length is 14 residues. Trimming at V came to 6 bases and at J to 7 bases, leaving 11 bases not matched to a gene. CDR3 bases: TGTGCCAGCAGAACAGGGGCCCCAGTAGGGACCCAGTACTTC. Its translation: CASRTGAPVGTQYF.

The chain combines TRBV5-6 with TRBJ1-2; no clear D gene. Germline loops: CDR1 SGHDT, CDR2 YYEEEE. The CDR3 loop spans 13 amino acids. V lost 0 bases to trimming and J lost 3 bases, with 6 bases between them. CDR3 amino acids: CASSLGADYGYTF. The CDR3 bases are TGTGCCAGCAGCTTGGGGGCAGACTATGGCTACACCTTC.

V is TRBV9 and J is TRBJ2-1; D is uncertain. The CDR3 totals 15 residues. CDR1 is SGDLS and CDR2 is YYNGEE in the germline V gene. The V and J ends lost 0 bases and 6 bases respectively, with 13 bases between them. The CDR3 DNA follows: TGTGCCAGCAGCGTAGGCGACACGCAGTTCAATGAGCAGTTCTTC. Translated: CASSVGDTQFNEQFF.

This chain links TRBV19 with TRBJ2-2; D is unresolved. The length of the CDR3 is 13 residues. Trimming took off 10 bases at V and 6 bases at J, with 15 bases between the two ends. CDR1 and CDR2 (germline): LNHDA, SQIVND (reference sequence). CDR3 loop: CATYPPGSGELFF. The CDR3 DNA reads as TGTGCCACCTACCCGCCCGGGTCCGGGGAGCTGTTTTTT. Full variable domain (rest looked up from reference TRBV19 and TRBJ2-2): DGGITQSPKYLFRKEGQNVTLSCEQNLNHDAMYWYRQDPGQGLRLIYYSQIVNDFQKGDIAEGYSVSREKKESFPLTVTSAQKNPTAFYLCATYPPGSGELFFGEGSRLTVL.

The chain uses TRBV18 and TRBJ2-3, with unresolved D. Trimming took 6 bases from V and 0 from J, leaving 10 bases between them. This CDR3 has 14 amino acids. CDR1 is KGHSH and CDR2 is LQKENI in the germline V gene. The CDR3: CASSPLTSTDTQYF. The CDR3 coding sequence is TGTGCCAGCTCTCCTTTAACAAGCACAGATACGCAGTATTTT.

This clone showed up just a few times. The J gene is TRBJ2-7, the V gene TRBV6-5, with a weak D call TRBD2 (6 bases). The CDR3 sequence is 15 residues long. The ends were cut back, 2 bases at V and 3 bases at J, with 14 bases in the middle. Germline V gene lookup returns CDR1 MNHEY and CDR2 SVGAGI. The CDR3 nucleotides read TGTGCCAGCAGTTACCAACGATCGGGAGTCTACGAGCAGTACTTC. It is translated as CASSYQRSGVYEQYF.